This entry concerns a single T cell receptor beta chain. Its antigen is currently unknown. An end of the junction differs from the germline gene, which may be a read error. This sample was taken from a study of CD8+CD57+ T cells in acquired aplastic anemia. Study as a whole: The sorted CD4+ and CD8+ cells yielded an average roughly 3 ug of DNA. Whole-study results and caveats: Shared by patients and controls, twenty-nine CD8+ CDR3s were abundant in patients.

This CDR3 contains 14 residues. The V gene's germline CDR1 is SGHVS and CDR2 FQNEAQ. Both TCR beta VDJ combination and CDR3 sequence profiling were carried out. Genomic DNA was the template for this profiling. MiXCR, applied by TCRdb to the reads, yields one record per CDR3 protein. The sample yields roughly 250,000 distinct CDR3 sequences, roughly 82% seen once. For sequencing, patients were chosen who had shown expansion of CD8+CD57+ cells by flow cytometry. The sequence came from a human donor with aplastic anemia. This chain connects TRBV7-8 to TRBJ1-5; D is unclear. Sequencing input: sorted CD4+, CD8+, or CD8+CD57+ T cells (not recorded which) from PBMCs. In DNA, the CDR3 is TGTGCCAGCAGTTTAGCGGGTAGCCCCGATCCGCAGCATTTT. It yields the protein CASSLAGSPDPQHF.